This T cell receptor beta chain was retrieved from a study of CD8+CD57+ T cells in acquired aplastic anemia. Study-level background: Sorted CD4+ and CD8+ cells yielded DNA averaging around 3 ug. Researchers reported that healthy donors averaged roughly 9.8 million reads for CD4+ cells.

Per germline, CDR1 SGHTA and CDR2 FQGNSA. V lost 6 bases, J lost 7 bases, and 10 bases lay in between. The CDR3 is 12 amino acids. TCR beta VDJ combinations and CDR3 sequences were profiled from genomic DNA. TCRdb redid the calling of the reads with MiXCR, one entry per CDR3 protein. The sample yields about 130,000 distinct CDR3 sequences, 48% seen once. Broader study findings: Almost 30 CD8+ CDR3 sequences occurred in both the patients and the controls.

This clonotype came up once. The antigen is unknown. The gene calls are TRBV7-2 and TRBJ1-3; D unclear. Sequencing input: sorted CD4+, CD8+, or CD8+CD57+ T cells (not recorded which) from PBMCs. This clonotype was obtained from a human donor in good health, serving as a control. The CDR3 DNA reads as TGTGCCAGCAGGGCCAGCATGAACACCATATATTTT. Its protein product is CASRASMNTIYF.